This T cell receptor beta chain was identified during a study of blood T cell repertoires in COVID-19. Across the study: Samples of COVID-19 (acute and convalescent) were obtained from the United States, Italy and Spain. PBMCs, B-cell-depleted T cells, or T cells were the source of the cDNA or gDNA that made up the material.

In germline, CDR1 is KGHSH, CDR2 LQKENI. The ends were cut back, 2 bases at V and 0 bases at J, with 11 bases in the middle. The CDR3 totals 15 residues. Profiled with immunoSEQ multiplex PCR; TCRdb holds only in-frame clones, not every one. The table has about 69,000 clones, about 88% seen once. Source material: peripheral blood. The chain employs TRBV18 and TRBJ2-7; tentatively, D is TRBD2 (6 bases). The TCR sequence derives from a woman aged 45-60 years with active COVID-19. The CDR3 bases are TGTGCCAGCTCACCAAGCGCGGGAAGCTCCTACGAGCAGTACTTC. Its protein is CASSPSAGSSYEQYF. Full variable domain (rest looked up from reference TRBV18 and TRBJ2-7): NAGVMQNPRHLVRRRGQEARLRCSPMKGHSHVYWYRQLPEEGLKFMVYLQKENIIDESGMPKERFSAEFPKEGPSILRIQQVVRGDSAAYFCASSPSAGSSYEQYFGPGTRLTVT.